The T cell receptor beta chain described here comes from a study of CD8+ T cells in alopecia areata. Study background: The protocol delivered tofacitinib for 6 to 18 months, then withdrew it for 6 months. The share of scalp area affected provided the severity score for treated patients.

Indicated treatment: oral pan-JAK inhibitor, 5-10 mg twice daily. Alopecia areata patients gave lesional scalp punch biopsies and peripheral blood samples. Germline CDR1 SEHNR, CDR2 FQNEAQ (reference sequence). This CDR3 has 17 amino acids. J lost 0 bases, V lost 5 bases, and 5 bases had no gene match. Extraction of RNA preceded its reverse transcription into cDNA, which served as the sequencing template. Sequencing was performed with immunoSEQ multiplex PCR; in TCRdb, only in-frame clones are kept and a portion is missing. This sample has more than 85,000 clones, with 50% to 75% found just once. This material consisted of CD8+ T cells sorted from blood, taken at week 4, from a patient treated with tofacitinib. The TCR comes from a human donor with alopecia areata. The gene calls are TRBV7-9 and TRBJ2-6; 9 nucleotides match TRBD1. CDR3 in amino acids: CASSPQGAISGANVLTF. The CDR3 bases are TGTGCCAGCAGCCCACAGGGGGCTATCTCTGGGGCCAACGTCCTGACTTTC.